These T cell receptor beta chains were read from a single sample in a study of cytomegalovirus exposure and HLA in healthy donors. Sequencing used immunoSEQ multiplex PCR; TCRdb keeps in-frame clones, though not all of them. The table lists 150,000 to 200,000 clones, 70% to 80% of them singletons. The sample consisted of PBMCs. The receptors come from a female donor in good health and CMV-seronegative. Each CDR3 is given with its conserved first and last residue. Fields, in order: J gene, clone size, CDR3 length, D gene, V gene, CDR3 DNA, CDR3 protein. The D gene is left open where the match is weak. Only part of the rows carry a size: once, few, many, or a class if the clone is expanded.

TRBJ1-2,-,15,TRBD1,TRBV18,TGTGCCAGCTCCCCCGCGCGGGACAGGGGCCGGGGCTACACCTTC,CASSPARDRGRGYTF
TRBJ1-5,-,14,TRBD1,TRBV30,TGTGCCTGGAGTGCCGGGACAGTAAATCAGCCCCAGCATTTT,CAWSAGTVNQPQHF
TRBJ2-7,few,13,-,TRBV5-8,TGTGCCAGCAGGCTGCCGGGTGTAGGCGAGCAGTACTTC,CASRLPGVGEQYF
TRBJ1-1,-,18,-,TRBV25-1,TGTGCCAGCAGAGAAACCCCAGGGTTCCTAGGTAAGAACACTGAAGCTTTCTTT,CASRETPGFLGKNTEAFF
TRBJ1-2,-,12,-,TRBV2,TGTGCCAGCAGGGCAGGGGACTATGGCTACACCTTC,CASRAGDYGYTF
TRBJ1-2,once,11,-,TRBV6-5,TGTGCCAGCGGAGCTAACTATGGCTACACCTTC,CASGANYGYTF
TRBJ2-3,-,15,TRBD2,TRBV7-2,TGTGCCAGCAGCTTGCCGACTAGCGGGGTAGATACGCAGTATTTT,CASSLPTSGVDTQYF
TRBJ1-1,-,14,TRBD1,TRBV18,TGTGCCAGCCTGCTTGGACAGGGGAACACTGAAGCTTTCTTT,CASLLGQGNTEAFF
TRBJ1-6,few,15,-,TRBV19,TGTGCCAGTAGTAACAAGGGGACACCAAATTCACCCCTCCACTTT,CASSNKGTPNSPLHF
TRBJ2-7,once,15,-,TRBV7-3,TGTGCCAGCACCATAGGGGGTACACAGGCCTACGAGCAGTACTTC,CASTIGGTQAYEQYF
TRBJ2-5,-,13,-,TRBV7-9,TGTGCCAGCAGCCCAGATCCTCAAGAGACCCAGTACTTC,CASSPDPQETQYF
TRBJ2-7,-,14,TRBD1,TRBV10-1,TGCGCCAGCAGGGCACAGGGGCCACCGGGAGAGCAGTACTTC,CASRAQGPPGEQYF
TRBJ2-5,-,16,TRBD1,TRBV30,TGTGCCTGGGACCCGGGACAGGGGATACTTATAGAGACCCAGTACTTC,CAWDPGQGILIETQYF
TRBJ1-6,-,15,-,TRBV9,TGTGCCAGCAGCGCCCGGGACTATCCCAATTCACCCCTCCACTTT,CASSARDYPNSPLHF
TRBJ1-3,-,17,TRBD1,TRBV2,TGTGCCAGCAGGGCCACCGGGACAGGAATCTCTGGAAACACCATATATTTT,CASRATGTGISGNTIYF
TRBJ2-7,-,15,-,TRBV5-4,TGTGCCAGCAGCTCCTCCGCCAGGGGGGTCTACGAGCAGTACTTC,CASSSSARGVYEQYF
TRBJ2-1,-,16,TRBD1,TRBV4-2,TGTGCCAGCAGCCAACCCGGGACAGGCTCCTACAATGAGCAGTTCTTC,CASSQPGTGSYNEQFF
TRBJ2-2,-,16,-,TRBV11-3,TGTGCCAGCAGCTCCGGGCGGGGTTTTTTCACCGGGGAGCTGTTTTTT,CASSSGRGFFTGELFF
TRBJ2-2,-,14,TRBD2,TRBV9,TGTGCCAGCGGGACTAGCCCGAACACCGGGGAGCTGTTTTTT,CASGTSPNTGELFF
TRBJ2-7,many,14,-,TRBV6-6,TGTGCCAGCAGCTCTCAGGGGTCCGCCTACGAGCAGTACTTC,CASSSQGSAYEQYF
TRBJ1-6,-,16,TRBD1,TRBV27,TGTGCCAGCAGCGGGTTGGACAGGGGGCATAATTCACCCCTCCACTTT,CASSGLDRGHNSPLHF
TRBJ2-6,-,16,TRBD2,TRBV4-3,TGCGCCAGCAGCCACGGCGGCCAGGGAGGGGCCAACGGCCTGACTTTC,CASSHGGQGGANGLTF
TRBJ1-2,-,14,-,TRBV9,TGTGCCAGCAGCAAAGGGGAAAGACTGTATGGCTACACCTTC,CASSKGERLYGYTF
TRBJ2-1,-,16,TRBD2,TRBV9,TGTGCCAGCAGCGCGAATATGGGACTAGCTAATAATGAGCAGTTCTTC,CASSANMGLANNEQFF
TRBJ2-7,few,15,TRBD2,TRBV4-3,TGCGCCAGCAGCCAAGATAGCGGGGGGACCTACGAGCAGTACTTC,CASSQDSGGTYEQYF
TRBJ1-1,-,14,-,TRBV5-1,TGCGCCAGCAGCTCAGGAAAGGAGGCCCGTGGAGCTTTCTTT,CASSSGKEARGAFF
TRBJ1-4,-,13,-,TRBV5-4,TGTGCCAGCAGCTTGCAGGGGCATGAAAAACTGTTTTTT,CASSLQGHEKLFF
TRBJ1-2,once,14,-,TRBV6-5,TGTGCCAGCAAAATGACGACGGGTCTCTATGGCTACACCTTC,CASKMTTGLYGYTF
TRBJ1-1,few,12,-,TRBV5-1,TGCGCCAGCAGCGAGGTGAACACTGAAGCTTTCTTT,CASSEVNTEAFF
TRBJ2-4,few,15,-,TRBV13,TGTGCCAGCGGTCGAGGTTCACTAGCCAAAAACATTCAGTACTTC,CASGRGSLAKNIQYF
TRBJ1-3,-,17,-,TRBV7-9,TGTGCCAGCAGCTTACGACCCATGACAGTCTCTGGAAACACCATATATTTT,CASSLRPMTVSGNTIYF
TRBJ2-7,-,12,TRBD1,TRBV6-6,TGTGCCAGCAGTGGGACAGCCTACGAGCAGTACTTC,CASSGTAYEQYF
TRBJ1-1,-,15,-,TRBV18,TGTGCCAGCTCAGCGACACAGGGTGCCCACACTGAAGCTTTCTTT,CASSATQGAHTEAFF
TRBJ1-6,-,13,-,TRBV10-3,TGTGCCACCGTACAAGGGGAATCCTCACCCCTCCACTTT,CATVQGESSPLHF
TRBJ2-1,once,12,-,TRBV7-2,TGTGCCAGCAGACAAGGGGGGGATGAGCAGTTCTTC,CASRQGGDEQFF
TRBJ1-3,few,13,TRBD1,TRBV5-4,TGTGCCAGCATTGGACAGGATGGAAACACCATATATTTT,CASIGQDGNTIYF
TRBJ2-7,-,16,-,TRBV10-3,TGTGCCATCAGTGATTCTGGGGGAGGCCAGACCTACGAGCAGTACTTC,CAISDSGGGQTYEQYF
TRBJ1-3,few,15,-,TRBV5-4,TGTGCCAGCGCCCGTGACAGAGACCCTGGAAACACCATATATTTT,CASARDRDPGNTIYF
TRBJ2-7,-,16,-,TRBV9,TGTGCCAGCAGCCCAGGACTGGGACACCAATCCTACGAGCAGTACTTC,CASSPGLGHQSYEQYF
TRBJ1-1,few,12,TRBD1,TRBV5-6,TGTGCCAGCAGCCGAACAGGGGCTGAAGCTTTCTTT,CASSRTGAEAFF
TRBJ1-5,-,15,-,TRBV7-2,TGTGCCAGCAGCTCCTATACGATCGGGAATCCGCCCCAGCATTTT,CASSSYTIGNPPQHF
TRBJ2-3,-,15,-,TRBV7-6,TGTGCCAGCAGCTTGGCGGGGCTTACCACAGATACGCAGTATTTT,CASSLAGLTTDTQYF
TRBJ2-3,-,14,TRBD1,TRBV5-6,TGTGCCAGCAGCTTTGGGACAGGCACAGATACGCAGTATTTT,CASSFGTGTDTQYF
TRBJ1-6,-,14,-,TRBV6-5,TGTGCCAGCAGTTACCTGGACTCCCAGACGCCCCTCCACTTT,CASSYLDSQTPLHF
TRBJ1-1,-,14,TRBD1,TRBV27,TGTGCCAGCAGTAGGGGACAGGGGAACACTGAAGCTTTCTTT,CASSRGQGNTEAFF